These 4 T cell receptor beta chains share one sample of origin, sequenced in a study of blood T cell repertoires in COVID-19. The repertoire was sequenced with immunoSEQ multiplex PCR; TCRdb's copy has only in-frame clones and lacks some. The table records 190,000 or so clones, 90% of them present only once. The sequencing input was peripheral blood. The receptors were gathered from a man aged 50 or older with acute or convalescent COVID-19.

This sequence joins TRBV5-1 and TRBJ2-5, with D perhaps matching TRBD1 (6 bases). With 0 bases removed from V and 0 bases from J, the gap between germline ends came to 12 bases. The CDR3 covers 16 residues. In germline, CDR1 is SGHRS, CDR2 YFSETQ. CDR3 amino acids: CASSLGGTTYQETQYF. The CDR3 bases are TGCGCCAGCAGCTTGGGTGGGACAACGTACCAAGAGACCCAGTACTTC.

The chain has TRBV27 and TRBJ1-2; perhaps TRBD1 as D (6 bases). This CDR3 region has 14 residues. V gave up 5 bases and J gave up 4 bases, with 14 bases separating them. Germline CDR1 MNHEY, CDR2 SMNVEV (reference sequence). The CDR3 loop reads CASSPRDTTYGYTF. CDR3 DNA sequence: TGTGCCAGCAGTCCTAGGGACACCACCTATGGCTACACCTTC.

The V and J genes are TRBV2 and TRBJ1-1; D is undetermined. Trimming removed 6 bases from V and 5 bases from J, with 13 bases in between. This CDR3 has 13 residues. Germline CDR1 is SNHLY and CDR2 is FYNNEI. CDR3 region: CASSSQSWTEAFF. CDR3 sequence (DNA): TGTGCCAGCAGCTCCCAGTCTTGGACTGAAGCTTTCTTT.

CDR3 residues: CASSLGTRSYNEQFF. Here the CDR3 DNA reads TGTGCCAGCAGCTTGGGGACTAGATCCTACAATGAGCAGTTCTTC. This chain joins TRBV11-3 and TRBJ2-1; 8 bases are a match to TRBD2. V shed 3 bases and J 1 base; nucleotides not matched to a gene: 2. The germline V gene has CDR1 SGHNT and CDR2 YENEEA. The CDR3 totals 15 residues.